The 21 T cell receptor beta chains below all came from one sample that was sequenced in a study of blood T cells in healthy people across ages. Next came a second PCR, run for about 7 to 12 cycles, which used a sample-barcoded 5' primer along with a J-beta primer mix. TCRdb recomputed calls from the 5' RACE reads with MiXCR, one row per CDR3 protein. The sample holds 1.5 million to 2 million distinct CDR3 sequences, around half seen once. Sequenced material: blood. Receptor source: a woman aged 40 to 49 in good health.

This clonotype was picked up a small number of times. This rearrangement joins TRBV3-1 to TRBJ1-2; TRBD1 matches 9 bases. The germline V gene has CDR1 LGHDT and CDR2 YNNKEL (reference sequence). The V and J ends lost 0 bases and 6 bases, in that order; junction bases with no gene match: 2. The CDR3 contains 14 residues. Here the CDR3 reads CASSQENRGHGYTF. The CDR3 nucleotides are TGTGCCAGCAGCCAAGAGAACAGGGGGCATGGCTACACCTTC.

The chain employs TRBV7-8 and TRBJ2-5, with D perhaps TRBD1 (5 bases). CDR3 size: 15 residues. V was clipped by 3 bases and J by 2 bases, with 13 bases between them. The germline gives CDR1 SGHVS, CDR2 FQNEAQ. The DNA of the CDR3 is TGTGCCAGCAGCTTGTTGTGGGGCTCACAAGAGACCCAGTACTTC. This translates into CASSLLWGSQETQYF.

J is TRBJ2-5 and V is TRBV18; D is perhaps TRBD2 (5 bases). The length of the CDR3 is 16 residues. Germline CDR1 is KGHSH and CDR2 is LQKENI. V was shortened by 2 bases and J by 1 base, with 14 bases between the two germline ends. This CDR3 reads CASSPGTSRGQETQYF. The CDR3 nucleotides are TGTGCCAGCTCACCAGGAACGAGCCGGGGCCAAGAGACCCAGTACTTC.

The rearrangement uses TRBV4-2 and TRBJ1-1; tentatively, D is TRBD1 (5 bases). CDR3 size: 15 residues. Between the trimmed V and J ends, which lost 0 bases and 4 bases, there was a span of 12 bases. CDR1 and CDR2 from the germline V gene are LGHNA and YNFKEQ. In DNA form, the CDR3 reads TGTGCCAGCAGCCAAGACCCAGGGATGAGCACTGAAGCTTTCTTT. Protein product: CASSQDPGMSTEAFF.

Points on this clonotype: This may be a read error, as it is one base from a much larger clone. The rearrangement joins TRBV9 to TRBJ2-7; D possibly corresponds to TRBD1 (7 bases). CDR3 length: 15 residues. V lost 0 bases to trimming and J lost 0 bases, with 10 bases between them. Germline assignment: CDR1 SGDLS and CDR2 YYNGEE. CDR3 region: CASSVGGDSSYEQYF. In nucleotides, the CDR3 is TGTGCCAGCAGCGTAGGGGGGGACAGCTCCTACGAGCAGTACTTC.

J is TRBJ2-7 and V is TRBV29-1, with TRBD2 matching 13 bases. The ends lost 1 base at V and 6 bases at J; junction bases unmatched: 6. This CDR3 has 15 residues. Germline V lookup: CDR1 SQVTM, CDR2 ANQGSEA. CDR3 nucleotide sequence: TGCAGCGTTGAAGGGGGGACTAGCGGGGAAGGCGAGCAGTACTTC. Protein product: CSVEGGTSGEGEQYF.

The rearrangement joins TRBV7-2 to TRBJ2-1; a weak D match, TRBD1 (6 bases). The CDR3 has 17 amino acids. The V end was cut by 4 bases, the J end by 1 base, with 17 bases between. Germline V CDR1 and CDR2: SGHTA, FQGNSA. CDR3 residues: CASSSRTVGESYNEQFF. The CDR3 coding sequence is TGTGCCAGCAGCTCCAGGACAGTAGGGGAGTCCTACAATGAGCAGTTCTTC.

This chain connects TRBV7-2 to TRBJ2-1; TRBD2 might be the D (6 bases). This CDR3 region has 15 residues. Trimming shortened V by 6 bases and J by 6 bases, and 18 bases separated the two germline ends. Germline V lookup: CDR1 SGHTA, CDR2 FQGNSA. CDR3 DNA: TGTGCCAGCAGGGGAAGGCAGGGAGGCGCCAATGAGCAGTTCTTC. Translated, it gives CASRGRQGGANEQFF.

This clonotype was observed a few times. The chain combines TRBV6-6 with TRBJ2-3; a possible D gene is TRBD2 (5 bases). Trimming took off 8 bases at V and 6 bases at J, with 18 bases between the two ends. The CDR3 is made up of 14 amino acids. The germline V gene encodes CDR1 MNHNY and CDR2 SVGAGI (reference sequence). The CDR3 is CASSGLWVGDTQYF. CDR3 bases: TGTGCCAGCTCCGGACTGTGGGTTGGGGATACGCAGTATTTT.

The CDR3 spells CASSPVRGIDTEAFF. As DNA, the CDR3 is TGTGCCAGCTCACCGGTCAGGGGGATCGACACTGAAGCTTTCTTT. The chain has TRBV18 and TRBJ1-1; 7 bases fit TRBD1. This CDR3 contains 15 residues. The germline CDR1 and CDR2 sequences are KGHSH and LQKENI. The V gene end was trimmed by 3 bases and the J gene end by 3 bases; junction bases not matched to a gene: 7. Complete variable domain (other parts from reference TRBV18 and TRBJ1-1): NAGVMQNPRHLVRRRGQEARLRCSPMKGHSHVYWYRQLPEEGLKFMVYLQKENIIDESGMPKERFSAEFPKEGPSILRIQQVVRGDSAAYFCASSPVRGIDTEAFFGQGTRLTVV.

This clonotype was picked up a small number of times. This sequence joins TRBV15 and TRBJ1-2; D call uncertain. V lost 0 bases and J 10 bases, leaving 9 bases between the germline ends. Per the germline V gene, CDR1 is LNHNV and CDR2 is YYDKDF (reference sequence). The length of the CDR3 is 12 residues. CDR3 nucleotide sequence: TGTGCCACCAGCAGAGATTCAGTTGACTACACCTTC. Protein: CATSRDSVDYTF.

The genes are TRBV28 and TRBJ2-1; TRBD1 agrees at 8 bases. CDR3 length: 15 amino acids. The V segment lost 3 bases and the J segment 8 bases; nucleotides outside the gene matches: 9. Germline V CDR1 and CDR2: MDHEN, SYDVKM. The DNA of the CDR3 is TGTGCCAGCAGTTTTGGGGCAGGGGGCCTCGATGAGCAGTTCTTC. It yields the protein CASSFGAGGLDEQFF.

V usage is TRBV9 and J usage is TRBJ1-2; the D is unclear. The CDR3 has 13 residues. V lost 0 bases and J 8 bases, leaving 11 bases between the germline ends. Germline V gene data show CDR1 as SGDLS and CDR2 as YYNGEE. The CDR3 bases are TGTGCCAGCAGCGTAGTGGTAGGGCGAGGCTACACCTTC. It translates to CASSVVVGRGYTF.

The genes are TRBV12-3 or TRBV12-4 and TRBJ2-7; a possible D gene is TRBD2 (6 bases). The ends were cut back, 4 bases at V and 3 bases at J, with 16 bases in the middle. CDR3 length: 15 residues. In DNA, the CDR3 is TGTGCCAGCAGTTGGAGGGCCTCGGGTCGCTACGAGCAGTACTTC. Translating gives CASSWRASGRYEQYF.

The gene calls are TRBV20-1 and TRBJ2-4, with D tentatively TRBD2 (5 bases). Trimming removed 3 bases from V and 0 bases from J, with 9 bases in between. This CDR3 comprises 14 residues. Germline assignment: CDR1 DFQATT and CDR2 SNEGSKA (reference sequence). CDR3 DNA sequence: TGCAGTGCTAGTCTCAGCGGAGCCAAAAACATTCAGTACTTC. Protein sequence: CSASLSGAKNIQYF.

This clonotype was detected only a few times. This chain joins TRBV4-2 and TRBJ2-4; 12 bases agree with TRBD2. V gave up 0 bases and J gave up 3 bases; unmatched junction bases: 6. The CDR3 contains 18 residues. The germline gives CDR1 LGHNA, CDR2 YNFKEQ. The CDR3 nucleotides are TGTGCCAGCAGCCAAGACCTAGCGGGGGGGCCTGGCAAAAACATTCAGTACTTC. Encoded protein: CASSQDLAGGPGKNIQYF.

This clonotype showed up just once. This sequence joins TRBV24-1 and TRBJ2-5, with 8 bases matching TRBD1. CDR1 and CDR2 from the germline V gene are KGHDR and SFDVKD. The CDR3 consists of 13 residues. V gave up 9 bases and J gave up 5 bases; unmatched junction bases: 7. The chain's CDR3 is CATGTGKGETQYF. In nucleotides, the CDR3 is TGTGCCACCGGGACAGGCAAAGGGGAGACCCAGTACTTC.

The chain uses TRBV20-1 and TRBJ2-1; D might be TRBD1 (6 bases). Germline-derived CDR1 and CDR2 are DFQATT and SNEGSKA (reference sequence). CDR3 length equals 13 residues. V lost 0 bases and J lost 12, with 15 bases in between. The CDR3 coding sequence is TGCAGTGCTAGAGACGGACCCAGGGGTACGCAGTTCTTC. Translation: CSARDGPRGTQFF.

Written as DNA, the CDR3 is TGCAGTGCTTATAAACAGGACGAAAAACTGTTTTTT. It yields the protein CSAYKQDEKLFF. The genes are TRBV20-1 and TRBJ1-4; D perhaps matches TRBD1 (5 bases). The CDR3 covers 12 residues. V was cut by 5 bases and J by 8 bases, with 12 bases left in between. Looked up from germline, CDR1 is DFQATT and CDR2 is SNEGSKA (reference sequence).

This clonotype was picked up a small number of times. The V call is TRBV7-9, the J call TRBJ2-6; 7 bases map to TRBD2. Germline V gene data show CDR1 as SEHNR and CDR2 as FQNEAQ (reference sequence). This CDR3 region has 14 residues. V dropped 11 bases and J dropped 0; count of bases not matched to a gene: 4. CDR3 DNA: TGTGCCGGGGGGGGTCTCTCTGGGGCCAACGTCCTGACTTTC. It yields the protein CAGGGLSGANVLTF.

This clonotype came up a few times. The chain carries TRBV7-2 and TRBJ1-1, with D hard to call. CDR1 and CDR2 (germline): SGHTA, FQGNSA. Between the trimmed V and J ends, which lost 2 bases and 5 bases, there was a span of 9 bases. This CDR3 contains 13 residues. CDR3 protein: CASSLKGGTEAFF. Here the CDR3 DNA reads TGTGCCAGCAGCTTAAAGGGAGGGACTGAAGCTTTCTTT. Full variable domain (outside the CDR3, taken from reference TRBV7-2 and TRBJ1-1): GAGVSQSPSNKVTEKGKDVELRCDPISGHTALYWYRQSLGQGLEFLIYFQGNSAPDKSGLPSDRFSAERTGGSVSTLTIQRTQQEDSAVYLCASSLKGGTEAFFGQGTRLTVV.